The 2 T cell receptor beta chains below come from one sample, sequenced in a study of T cells after yellow fever vaccination. TCRdb passed the 5' RACE reads through MiXCR, listing each CDR3 protein once. Found here are approximately 340,000 distinct CDR3 sequences, about 8.7% of them singletons; the top ten hold approximately 18%. Sequences were derived from PBMCs, sampled on the day of the first yellow fever vaccination. The receptors stem from a man aged 18 to 29 who received the YFV17D yellow fever vaccine.

V usage is TRBV5-1 and J usage is TRBJ2-2; D not resolved. Trimming left V 2 bases short and J 3 bases short, with 5 bases between. The CDR3 is made up of 13 amino acids. Germline V gene lookup returns CDR1 SGHRS and CDR2 YFSETQ. This CDR3 is CASSFADTGELFF. The DNA for the CDR3 is TGCGCCAGCAGCTTTGCGGACACCGGGGAGCTGTTTTTT. The whole variable domain, remainder taken from reference TRBV5-1 and TRBJ2-2, is KAGVTQTPRYLIKTRGQQVTLSCSPISGHRSVSWYQQTPGQGLQFLFEYFSETQRNKGNFPGRFSGRQFSNSRSEMNVSTLELGDSALYLCASSFADTGELFFGEGSRLTVL.

The chain recombines TRBV18 with TRBJ1-5, with a tentative D call TRBD1 (5 bases). The CDR3 has 16 amino acids. CDR1 is KGHSH, CDR2 LQKENI, per germline. V lost 4 bases and J 0 bases, leaving 13 bases between the germline ends. CDR3 residues: CASSQRGASSNQPQHF. The CDR3 DNA sequence: TGTGCCAGCTCACAAAGGGGCGCTAGTAGCAATCAGCCCCAGCATTTT.